This TCR beta chain stems from a study of Ad26.COV2.S vaccination and SARS-CoV-2 variants. Study as a whole: Of the COV1001 trial arms, the Ad26.COV2.S arm included the donor. Study-wide findings and caveats: Vaccinated and placebo-treated recipients had similar non-spike TCR breadth. The breadth of spike-specific CD8+ and CD4+ T cell responses after vaccination was reportedly substantial.

In the case of this clone: Its antigen is unidentified.

With 5 bases clipped from V and 0 bases from J, the junction kept 10 bases outside the gene matches. Germline assignment: CDR1 MNHNY and CDR2 SVGAGI (reference sequence). The CDR3 loop spans 18 amino acids. Only in-frame clones appear in the TCRdb table, and some are missing; sequencing was by immunoSEQ multiplex PCR. The sample includes 380,000 or so clones, about 87% of them seen just once. Treatment reported: roughly 20 received Ad26.COV2.S at low or high dose, single or two shots; roughly five received placebo; per-sample allocation not given. Sampling was done on day 63 after the first vaccine or placebo injection.

The chain joins TRBV6-6 to TRBJ2-6; 7 bases map to TRBD1. Sequences were derived from peripheral blood, sampled in a trial of Ad26.COV2.S vaccine versus placebo. This receptor was obtained from a person aged 18 to 65 who received the Ad26.COV2.S COVID-19 vaccine or a placebo. In DNA, the CDR3 is TGTGCCAGCAGTCCTGCCGGGACAGCGCACTCTGGGGCCAACGTCCTGACTTTC. Translated: CASSPAGTAHSGANVLTF.